These T cell receptor beta chains were read from a single sample in a study of T cell responses to AZD1222 COVID-19 vaccine. Method: immunoSEQ multiplex PCR; TCRdb's copy keeps in-frame clones and lacks some. The top ten hold 4.2% of the sample, which has about 100,000 clones, around 87% seen once. The material sequenced was peripheral blood, taken on day 0 of MenACWY control vaccination. The receptor set was obtained from an adult in good health. CDR3s include the opening cysteine and the closing phenylalanine or tryptophan. D genes are given only for firm matches. Only part of the rows carry a size: once, few, many, or a class if the clone is expanded.

d_call	j_call	v_call	clone_size	cdr3_nt	cdr3_aa
.	TRBJ2-7	TRBV28	.	TGTGCCAGCGAACCGGGACCTCAGCGCGAGCAGTACTTC	CASEPGPQREQYF
TRBD1	TRBJ1-1	TRBV7-8	.	TGTGCCAGCAGCCCCACAGGGGAGAACACTGAAGCTTTCTTT	CASSPTGENTEAFF
.	TRBJ2-4	TRBV2	once	TGTGCCAGCAGCCAGGGTCCGAGGGGTGGAGTCGGCATTCAGTACTTC	CASSQGPRGGVGIQYF
TRBD1	TRBJ1-6	TRBV5-8	.	TGTGCCAGCAGCTCCGGACAGGGGCGTACCTATAATTCACCCCTCCACTTT	CASSSGQGRTYNSPLHF
TRBD1	TRBJ2-3	TRBV2	.	TGTGCCAGCAGCGGCGGGACAGGGAGGAGGGATACGCAGTATTTT	CASSGGTGRRDTQYF
.	TRBJ2-7	TRBV11-2	.	TGTGCCAGCAGCCCGGTGGGGATCTACGAGCAGTACTTC	CASSPVGIYEQYF
.	TRBJ1-1	TRBV5-1	.	TGCGCCAGCACGAAGGAGGGGATGAACACTGAAGCTTTCTTT	CASTKEGMNTEAFF
.	TRBJ1-4	TRBV29-1	.	TGCAGCGTTGCCGGGGGGACCCTTAATGAAAAACTGTTTTTT	CSVAGGTLNEKLFF
.	TRBJ2-2	TRBV4-1	once	TGCGCCAGCAGCCAGCCGATCAGACGGACCGGGGAGCTGTTTTTT	CASSQPIRRTGELFF
TRBD1	TRBJ2-7	TRBV5-1	.	TGCGCCAGCAGCCTGACAGGGGGCCCCTCCTACGAGCAGTACTTC	CASSLTGGPSYEQYF
TRBD1	TRBJ1-2	TRBV28	.	TGTGCCAGCGGACAGGACAGGGGGTTCTCTGGCTACACCTTC	CASGQDRGFSGYTF
.	TRBJ2-5	TRBV28	.	TGTGCCAGCAGTCCCGAGACGGCTACCCTACAAGAGACCCAGTACTTC	CASSPETATLQETQYF
TRBD2	TRBJ2-2	TRBV2	.	TGTGCCAGCAAGATGTCCGGGGGGGCCCCCGGGGAGCTGTTTTTT	CASKMSGGAPGELFF
.	TRBJ1-1	TRBV2	.	TGTGCCAGCACCGAAGGCGGGGGCCGCACTGAAGCTTTCTTT	CASTEGGGRTEAFF
.	TRBJ2-7	TRBV5-4	once	TGTGCCAGCAGCCCGTGGGGGGGGGCGAGCGAGCAGTACTTC	CASSPWGGASEQYF
.	TRBJ2-5	TRBV19	.	TGTGCCAGTAGTCCCCGACTTGAGGAGACCCAGTACTTC	CASSPRLEETQYF
.	TRBJ1-1	TRBV30	.	TGTGCCTGGAGTGTTTCCGGGCCCACTGAAGCTTTCTTT	CAWSVSGPTEAFF
.	TRBJ2-7	TRBV11-2	.	TGTGCCAGCAGCGCCCGCCGGATCTCCTACGAGCAGTACTTC	CASSARRISYEQYF
.	TRBJ1-1	TRBV2	.	TGTGCCAGCAGTCAGCAATCGGGAACTGAAGCTTTCTTT	CASSQQSGTEAFF
.	TRBJ1-6	TRBV7-2	.	TGTGCCAGCAGCTTAGAAGGCAATTCACCCCTCCACTTT	CASSLEGNSPLHF
.	TRBJ1-5	TRBV5-8	.	TGTGCCAGCAGCTTTGTTGGGGCCGCCGGGGGCAATCAGCCCCAGCATTTT	CASSFVGAAGGNQPQHF
.	TRBJ1-1	TRBV6-1	once	TGTGCCAGCAGTGAGACCGGAATTGAAGCTTTCTTT	CASSETGIEAFF
TRBD1	TRBJ1-6	TRBV28	.	TGTGCCAGCAGCACGCCCACAGGGGGCGGAAATAATTCACCCCTCCACTTT	CASSTPTGGGNNSPLHF
.	TRBJ2-2	TRBV3-1/TRBV3-2	.	TGTGCCAGCAGTCTTATAGGTTCTGTCACCGGGGAGCTGTTTTTT	CASSLIGSVTGELFF
TRBD1	TRBJ2-4	TRBV5-1	.	TGCGCCAGCAGCGCAGGGACAGGCGGGGTCATTCAGTACTTC	CASSAGTGGVIQYF
TRBD1	TRBJ2-2	TRBV9	.	TGTGCCAGCAGCCTACCGACAGGGTTTTTGTCCGGGGAGCTGTTTTTT	CASSLPTGFLSGELFF
TRBD1	TRBJ2-3	TRBV11-3	.	TGTGCCAGCAGCACCAGACAGGGCGATACGCAGTATTTT	CASSTRQGDTQYF
.	TRBJ1-2	TRBV7-5	once	TGTGTCAGAAGCTTAGTCCGCGGGCGGGACAGAGATGGCTACACCTTC	CVRSLVRGRDRDGYTF
TRBD1	TRBJ2-1	TRBV19	.	TGTGCCAGTAGTTTGGACAGGGTTGCGAATGAGCAGTTCTTC	CASSLDRVANEQFF
TRBD2	TRBJ2-5	TRBV28	.	TGTGCCAGCAGTTCGATGGCACCGGGACTAGCGGGAGGGATAAAGACCCAGTACTTC	CASSSMAPGLAGGIKTQYF
.	TRBJ2-7	TRBV30	.	TGTGCCTGGAGTGTTAACACCTACGAGCAGTACTTC	CAWSVNTYEQYF
.	TRBJ2-7	TRBV19	few	TGTGCCAGTAGTAAAGGGGGGAGCTCCTACGAGCAGTACTTC	CASSKGGSSYEQYF
.	TRBJ1-3	TRBV5-1	once	TGCGCCAGCAGCTTGTCGGGTTCCTCTGGAAACACCATATATTTT	CASSLSGSSGNTIYF
TRBD2	TRBJ2-1	TRBV28	.	TGTGCCAGCGGGAGGGACTTCGCCTCTAACAATGAGCAGTTCTTC	CASGRDFASNNEQFF
.	TRBJ2-7	TRBV5-1	.	TGCGCCAGCAGCTGGGACAAGTCCTACGAGCAGTACTTC	CASSWDKSYEQYF
.	TRBJ1-5	TRBV19	.	TGTGCCAGTAGTCTCCGGGGTCAGCCCCAGCATTTT	CASSLRGQPQHF
TRBD2	TRBJ2-3	TRBV11-3	.	TGTGCCAGCAGCAGGGGGACTAGCGGCCGCACAGATACGCAGTATTTT	CASSRGTSGRTDTQYF
.	TRBJ2-5	TRBV9	.	TGTGCCAGCAGCGCCTCAGGGGACCCCCAAGAGACCCAGTACTTC	CASSASGDPQETQYF
TRBD2	TRBJ2-5	TRBV2	once	TGTGCCAGCAGTGAAGCGCCGAGCGGGGGGTACCAAGAGACCCAGTACTTC	CASSEAPSGGYQETQYF
TRBD2	TRBJ2-7	TRBV10-1	.	TGCGCCAGCAGTGAGGGGTCCGGGACTAGCGCCTACGAGCAGTACTTC	CASSEGSGTSAYEQYF
TRBD1	TRBJ2-3	TRBV11-2	.	TGTGCCAGCAGCTTCCCGACAGGGGGCTTGGCAGATACGCAGTATTTT	CASSFPTGGLADTQYF
.	TRBJ1-3	TRBV7-2	.	TGTGCCAGCAGCTTGTTACGGAAGAATAGCATATATTTT	CASSLLRKNSIYF
.	TRBJ1-1	TRBV7-9	.	TGTGCCAGCAGCGCAGGGTTGGTCAGTTTTATGAACACTGAAGCTTTCTTT	CASSAGLVSFMNTEAFF
.	TRBJ2-4	TRBV4-3	once	TGCGCCAGCAGCCAAGACTGGGCAGGGTTGGTTGACATTCAGTACTTC	CASSQDWAGLVDIQYF
.	TRBJ2-7	TRBV5-1	.	TGCGCCAGCAGCTTTCGGGACAAGTCTGGGGAGCAGTACTTC	CASSFRDKSGEQYF
TRBD1	TRBJ1-2	TRBV27	.	TGTGCCAGCAGTCTCGGACAGGCCAATGATGGCTACACCTTC	CASSLGQANDGYTF
.	TRBJ1-6	TRBV21-1	few	TGTGCCAGCAGCTCACTCGACAGGGTGCCCTATAATTCACCCCTCCACTTT	CASSSLDRVPYNSPLHF
.	TRBJ2-7	TRBV5-6	once	TGTGCCAGCAGCCGTCAGGGCTCCTACGAGCAGTACTTC	CASSRQGSYEQYF
TRBD1	TRBJ1-2	TRBV2	.	TGTGCCAGCAGAGTGGGACAGGGGAATGGCTACACCTTC	CASRVGQGNGYTF
.	TRBJ2-3	TRBV6-5	.	TGTGCCAGCAGCCACGCCAGAGATACGCAGTATTTT	CASSHARDTQYF
TRBD1	TRBJ1-2	TRBV7-2	.	TGTGCCAGCAGCTTGGGCAACAGGGGGCTCTCCTATGGCTACACCTTC	CASSLGNRGLSYGYTF
.	TRBJ1-5	TRBV19	.	TGTGCCAGTAGAGGTTGGACACGGACGGATAGCAATCAGCCCCAGCATTTT	CASRGWTRTDSNQPQHF
.	TRBJ1-2	TRBV2	.	TGTGCCAGCAGGGCGGGGATGAACTATGGCTACACCTTC	CASRAGMNYGYTF
TRBD1	TRBJ1-1	TRBV25-1	.	TGTGCCAGCAGTTTGGACAGGGGGAACACTGAAGCTTTCTTT	CASSLDRGNTEAFF
TRBD1	TRBJ1-2	TRBV6-6	.	TGTGCCAGCAGTAATACAGGGGCGGATGGCTACACCTTC	CASSNTGADGYTF